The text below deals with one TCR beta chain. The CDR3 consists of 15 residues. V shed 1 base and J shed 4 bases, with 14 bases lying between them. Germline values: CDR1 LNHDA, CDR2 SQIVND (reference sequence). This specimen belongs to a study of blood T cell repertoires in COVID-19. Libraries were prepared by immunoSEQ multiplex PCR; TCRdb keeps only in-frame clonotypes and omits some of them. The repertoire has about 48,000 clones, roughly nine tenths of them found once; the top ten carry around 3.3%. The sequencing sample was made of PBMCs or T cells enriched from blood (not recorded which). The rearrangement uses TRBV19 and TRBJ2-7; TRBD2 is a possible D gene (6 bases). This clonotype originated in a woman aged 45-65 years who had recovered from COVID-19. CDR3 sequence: CASSIASRGEYEQYF. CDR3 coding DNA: TGTGCCAGTAGTATAGCGTCTCGCGGGGAATACGAGCAGTACTTC.